The 29 T cell receptor beta chains given below trace back to one sample, sequenced in a study of T cell repertoires in cytomegalovirus infection (dated 2019 in TCRdb). The treatment or condition label, read with the paper, signifies: in vitro stimulation with specific CMV peptide epitopes to enrich CMV-specific T cells. Their specific antigens are unknown. Sequenced using an Illumina HiSeq 1500. The raw public reads went through TCRdb reprocessing: fastp at Q25, MiXCR clone calling, in-frame beta chains kept. Each CDR3 protein appears once, grouped with its most common genes and DNA. The sample has roughly 180,000 distinct CDR3 sequences on record, about 22% of them singletons. The ten largest clones capture roughly 25% of the sample. Sequenced here: CD8+ T cells from cultured PBMCs, sampled from culture after CMV antigen stimulation. Receptors were obtained from a human donor in good health (CMV status not recorded). Some clones in this sample may be carry-over from other donors' samples.

This rearrangement joins TRBV19 to TRBJ1-1, with D maybe TRBD1 (6 bases). V lost 7 bases to trimming and J lost 0 bases, with 15 bases between them. This CDR3 is 15 amino acids long. CDR1 is LNHDA and CDR2 is SQIVND in the germline V gene (reference sequence). The CDR3 loop is CASNMAGDMNTEAFF. As DNA, the CDR3 is TGTGCCAGTAACATGGCAGGGGACATGAACACTGAAGCTTTCTTT. The full variable domain, with the rest looked up from reference TRBV19 and TRBJ1-1, is DGGITQSPKYLFRKEGQNVTLSCEQNLNHDAMYWYRQDPGQGLRLIYYSQIVNDFQKGDIAEGYSVSREKKESFPLTVTSAQKNPTAFYLCASNMAGDMNTEAFFGQGTRLTVV.

This clonotype was counted only a few times. V is TRBV7-2 and J is TRBJ2-1; no clear D gene. Per germline, CDR1 SGHTA and CDR2 FQGNSA. Trimming pared 5 bases from V and 2 bases from J, leaving 7 bases between. The CDR3 length is 13 residues. This chain's CDR3 is CASSKVTYNEQFF. DNA of the CDR3: TGTGCCAGCAGCAAGGTCACCTACAATGAGCAGTTCTTC.

This rearrangement joins TRBV29-1 to TRBJ2-7; TRBD2 is a possible D gene (5 bases). V lost 1 base to trimming and J lost 0 bases, with 10 bases between them. The CDR3 sequence is 14 residues long. The germline V gene has CDR1 SQVTM and CDR2 ANQGSEA. CDR3 in amino acids: CSVEGRGSSYEQYF. The CDR3 bases are TGCAGCGTTGAAGGGAGAGGGAGCTCCTACGAGCAGTACTTC.

In its sample, this clonotype was seen a few times. The chain recombines TRBV15 with TRBJ1-1; 7 bases line up with TRBD1. The length of the CDR3 is 14 residues. Germline assignment: CDR1 LNHNV and CDR2 YYDKDF (reference sequence). Trimming cost V 3 bases and J 1 base; bases outside gene matches: 2. The CDR3 nucleotides read TGTGCCACCAGCAGCACAGGGGCGAACACTGAAGCTTTCTTT. It specifies CATSSTGANTEAFF.

The V call is TRBV19, the J call TRBJ1-4; D perhaps matches TRBD1 (6 bases). Germline CDR1 reads LNHDA; CDR2 reads SQIVND (reference sequence). The CDR3 extends over 14 amino acids. V was pared by 2 bases and J by 6 bases, with 10 bases between. In nucleotides, the CDR3 is TGTGCCAGTAGTATATGGGACAACGATGAAAAACTGTTTTTT. Residues: CASSIWDNDEKLFF.

This clonotype has more than one count but fewer than ten. The chain uses TRBV7-9 and TRBJ2-2, with 10 bases identical to TRBD1. The V gene's germline CDR1 is SEHNR and CDR2 FQNEAQ (reference sequence). The CDR3 loop spans 14 amino acids. The V gene end was trimmed by 8 bases and the J gene end by 5 bases; junction bases not matched to a gene: 5. This CDR3 is CASWTGGNTGELFF. CDR3 sequence (DNA): TGTGCCAGCTGGACAGGGGGAAATACCGGGGAGCTGTTTTTT.

The chain combines TRBV2 with TRBJ2-1, with D unclear. The V gene's germline CDR1 is SNHLY and CDR2 FYNNEI. The CDR3 has 13 residues. Trimming removed 7 bases from V and 12 bases from J, with 19 bases in between. CDR3 sequence (DNA): TGTGCCAGCACCCAGTCGGACCCTAGATGGCAGTTCTTC. Encoded protein: CASTQSDPRWQFF.

This clonotype turned up a few times. The chain carries TRBV6-6 and TRBJ2-7; D is possibly TRBD1 or TRBD2 (5 bases each). Germline loops: CDR1 MNHNY, CDR2 SVGAGI (reference sequence). Trimming took 7 bases from V and 0 from J, leaving 13 bases between them. This CDR3 comprises 14 residues. The CDR3 coding sequence is TGTGCCAGCAATCCGGGACGGAGCTCCTACGAGCAGTACTTC. Translation gives CASNPGRSSYEQYF.

The chain has TRBV7-2 and TRBJ1-6, with unresolved D. CDR3 length equals 14 residues. V lost 6 bases to trimming and J lost 12 bases, with 18 bases between them. Looked up from germline, CDR1 is SGHTA and CDR2 is FQGNSA. The CDR3: CASSSDATALPLHF. The CDR3 DNA reads as TGTGCCAGCAGTTCAGACGCCACGGCCCTACCCCTCCACTTT.

This sequence joins TRBV7-9 and TRBJ1-2; perhaps TRBD1 as D (6 bases). CDR3 length equals 17 residues. Germline CDR1 and CDR2: SEHNR and FQNEAQ (reference sequence). V was cut by 2 bases and J by 4 bases, with 20 bases left in between. The CDR3 coding sequence is TGTGCCAGCAGCTTATCCCCCGCAGGGGCCCTAGGCTATGGCTACACCTTC. It translates to CASSLSPAGALGYGYTF.

To note about this clonotype: Given a much more abundant clone one base away, this may be a read error. Since the CDR3 does not end with the conserved phenylalanine or tryptophan, this likely comes from a read error. J is TRBJ1-1 and V is TRBV7-8; 11 bases are shared with TRBD1. The length of the CDR3 is 14 residues. The trim removed 5 bases at V and 11 bases at J, leaving 10 bases unmatched. Germline assignment: CDR1 SGHVS and CDR2 FQNEAQ. The CDR3 reads CASSPRDRGTGAFL. The CDR3 DNA reads TGTGCCAGCAGCCCCCGGGACAGGGGGACTGGGGCTTTCTTA.

A few counts support this clonotype. This chain uses TRBV5-1 with TRBJ1-1, with D perhaps matching TRBD1 (5 bases). Between the trimmed V and J ends, which lost 1 base and 1 base, there was a span of 11 bases. The CDR3 runs to 15 residues. Germline assignment: CDR1 SGHRS and CDR2 YFSETQ. CDR3 in amino acids: CASSLTGHKNTEAFF. CDR3 DNA: TGCGCCAGCAGCTTGACAGGACACAAGAACACTGAAGCTTTCTTT.

V gene TRBV7-6 combines with J gene TRBJ1-2; maybe TRBD1 (6 bases). In germline, CDR1 is SGHVS, CDR2 FNYEAQ. This CDR3 has 15 amino acids. Between the trimmed V and J ends, which lost 5 bases and 3 bases, there was a span of 16 bases. As DNA, the CDR3 is TGTGCCAGCAGCCGGGCACCGCGACAGGACTATGGCTACACCTTC. Translated: CASSRAPRQDYGYTF.

The chain combines TRBV12-3 or TRBV12-4 with TRBJ2-7, with a weak D call TRBD2 (6 bases). The CDR3 has 13 residues. Trimming pared 9 bases from V and 1 base from J, leaving 13 bases between. This CDR3 is CASMTGTSYEQYF. In DNA, the CDR3 is TGTGCCAGTATGACCGGGACTTCCTACGAGCAGTACTTC.

This clonotype is medium-sized by share. The chain recombines TRBV4-1 with TRBJ2-3, with D tentatively TRBD2 (5 bases). This CDR3 comprises 15 residues. In germline, CDR1 is MGHRA, CDR2 YSYEKL. Trimming took off 4 bases at V and 3 bases at J, with 14 bases between the two ends. Here the CDR3 DNA reads TGCGCCAGCAGCCTACCGGGTACGGGGACAGATACGCAGTATTTT. Translating gives CASSLPGTGTDTQYF.

A few counts support this clonotype. The V call is TRBV6-2 or TRBV6-3, the J call TRBJ1-1; weak D call: TRBD1 (5 bases). The CDR3 covers 13 residues. Trimming cost V 8 bases and J 6 bases, with 16 bases left between them. CDR1 and CDR2 from the germline V gene are MNHEY and SVGEGT. CDR3 region: CASLPVGHSEAFF. The CDR3 DNA is TGTGCCAGCCTCCCGGTGGGGCACTCTGAAGCTTTCTTT.

The chain carries TRBV20-1 and TRBJ1-1; no reliable D call. With 4 bases removed from V and 4 bases from J, the gap between germline ends came to 13 bases. The germline V gene encodes CDR1 DFQATT and CDR2 SNEGSKA (reference sequence). The CDR3 totals 13 residues. This chain's CDR3 is CSAKGSSTTEAFF. CDR3 nucleotide sequence: TGCAGTGCTAAGGGCAGTTCGACCACTGAAGCTTTCTTT.

The V call is TRBV11-2, the J call TRBJ1-1; the match to TRBD1 covers 9 bases. Per the germline V gene, CDR1 is SGHAT and CDR2 is FQNNGV. The trim removed 0 bases at V and 12 bases at J, leaving 8 bases unmatched. This CDR3 comprises 14 residues. CDR3 coding DNA: TGTGCCAGCAGCTTAGATTTCCGGGACAGGGTGTCTTTCTTT. It yields the protein CASSLDFRDRVSFF.

The chain is built from TRBV20-1 and TRBJ1-1; tentative D call: TRBD1 (5 bases). Germline V lookup: CDR1 DFQATT, CDR2 SNEGSKA (reference sequence). The V end lost 5 bases, the J end lost 10 bases, and 14 bases lay between the germline ends. This CDR3 spans 11 amino acids. CDR3 sequence (DNA): TGCAGTGCTCGAACTGGGACGGCAGCTTTCTTT. Encoded protein: CSARTGTAAFF.

J is TRBJ2-1 and V is TRBV6-2 or TRBV6-3; D gene uncertain. Germline loops: CDR1 MNHEY, CDR2 SVGEGT. The V end was cut by 7 bases, the J end by 0 bases, with 13 bases between. There are 15 residues in the CDR3. The CDR3 region is CASTPEVLSYNEQFF. CDR3 DNA sequence: TGTGCCAGCACCCCCGAGGTACTCTCCTACAATGAGCAGTTCTTC.

The chain combines TRBV11-2 with TRBJ2-1; no firm D call. Germline V lookup: CDR1 SGHAT, CDR2 FQNNGV. The CDR3 spans 15 residues. Trimming cost V 5 bases and J 0 bases, with 11 bases left between them. The CDR3 DNA is TGTGCCAGCAGCCTAAGTGCCGGCTCCTACAATGAGCAGTTCTTC. Translated, it gives CASSLSAGSYNEQFF.

There are many counts of this clonotype. The chain carries TRBV7-4 and TRBJ1-5; D uncertain. The CDR3 sequence is 14 residues long. The germline V gene has CDR1 SGHVT and CDR2 SQSDAQ. The ends were cut back, 1 base at V and 3 bases at J, with 7 bases in the middle. The DNA for the CDR3 is TGTGCCAGCAGCTTAGGCGGATTCAATCAGCCCCAGCATTTT. It specifies CASSLGGFNQPQHF.

The chain combines TRBV14 with TRBJ1-4, with D uncertain. The germline CDR1 and CDR2 sequences are SGHDN and FVKESK. The CDR3 contains 17 residues. The V end lost 0 bases, the J end lost 4 bases, and 15 bases lay between the germline ends. The CDR3 loop reads CASSQDPLTDFNEKLFF. As DNA, the CDR3 is TGTGCCAGCAGCCAAGACCCCCTAACGGATTTTAATGAAAAACTGTTTTTT.

There are a few counts of this clonotype. The V and J genes are TRBV11-2 and TRBJ2-7; 13 bases agree with TRBD2. J lost 0 bases, V lost 3 bases, and 5 bases had no gene match. Germline CDR1 reads SGHAT; CDR2 reads FQNNGV. The CDR3 covers 17 residues. As DNA, the CDR3 is TGTGCCAGCAGCTTCACTAGCGGGGGGGAAAGCTCCTACGAGCAGTACTTC. It specifies CASSFTSGGESSYEQYF. Full variable domain (outside the CDR3, taken from reference TRBV11-2 and TRBJ2-7): EAGVAQSPRYKIIEKRQSVAFWCNPISGHATLYWYQQILGQGPKLLIQFQNNGVVDDSQLPKDRFSAERLKGVDSTLKIQPAKLEDSAVYLCASSFTSGGESSYEQYFGPGTRLTVT.

This clonotype has just a few counts. V usage is TRBV20-1 and J usage is TRBJ2-3; D is unresolved. The germline V gene has CDR1 DFQATT and CDR2 SNEGSKA (reference sequence). Trimming took 1 base from V and 1 from J, leaving 12 bases between them. The CDR3 loop spans 15 amino acids. Here the CDR3 reads CSARGLDPGTDTQYF. The CDR3 bases are TGCAGTGCTAGAGGGTTAGATCCCGGCACAGATACGCAGTATTTT.

This clonotype has more than one count but fewer than ten. The chain recombines TRBV7-6 with TRBJ2-5; 8 nucleotides match TRBD1. This CDR3 has 18 residues. V shed 3 bases and J 4 bases; nucleotides not matched to a gene: 16. CDR1 is SGHVS, CDR2 FNYEAQ, per germline. In DNA form, the CDR3 reads TGTGCCAGCAGCTTGGACGGATGGTCGACAGGGGTCCCAGAGACCCAGTACTTC. Translated: CASSLDGWSTGVPETQYF.

Only a few counts were recorded for this clonotype. The CDR3: CASSQESGLYNEQFF. Here the CDR3 DNA reads TGTGCCAGCAGCCAAGAATCGGGACTTTACAATGAGCAGTTCTTC. The V gene is TRBV4-2, the J gene TRBJ2-1, with D perhaps TRBD2 (6 bases). V was clipped by 0 bases and J by 4 bases, with 10 bases between them. CDR3 length equals 15 residues. Looked up from germline, CDR1 is LGHNA and CDR2 is YNFKEQ.

The rearrangement links TRBV7-9 to TRBJ2-7; D unresolved. The CDR3 covers 15 residues. The germline gives CDR1 SEHNR, CDR2 FQNEAQ (reference sequence). V gave up 5 bases and J gave up 0 bases, with 14 bases separating them. CDR3 residues: CASSRSDLGSYEQYF. For the CDR3, the DNA is TGTGCCAGCAGCCGCAGCGACCTTGGCTCCTACGAGCAGTACTTC.

The chain employs TRBV7-6 and TRBJ2-1, with 11 bases matching TRBD2. Germline-derived CDR1 and CDR2 are SGHVS and FNYEAQ. The CDR3 sequence is 15 residues long. Germline trimming cut 5 bases from V and 12 bases from J; bases unmatched to any gene: 12. This chain's CDR3 is CASSPWTSGPYPQFF. CDR3 sequence (DNA): TGTGCCAGCAGCCCCTGGACTAGCGGGCCGTACCCGCAGTTCTTC.